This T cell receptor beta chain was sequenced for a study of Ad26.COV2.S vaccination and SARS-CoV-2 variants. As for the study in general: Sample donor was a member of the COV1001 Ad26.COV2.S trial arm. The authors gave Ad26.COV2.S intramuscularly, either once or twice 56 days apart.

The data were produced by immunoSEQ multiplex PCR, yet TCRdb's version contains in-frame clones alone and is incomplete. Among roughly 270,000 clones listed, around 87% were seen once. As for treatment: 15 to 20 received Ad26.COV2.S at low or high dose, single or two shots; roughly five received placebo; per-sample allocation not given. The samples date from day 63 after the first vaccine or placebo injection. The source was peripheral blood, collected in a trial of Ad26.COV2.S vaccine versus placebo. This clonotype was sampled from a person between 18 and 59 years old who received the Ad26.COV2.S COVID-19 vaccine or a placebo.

DNA for the CDR3: TGTGCCAGTAGACCCCTGGCCTGGGACACACGCACCGGGGAGCTGTTTTTT. Residues: CASRPLAWDTRTGELFF. The V and J genes are TRBV19 and TRBJ2-2; the D gene is possibly TRBD1 (6 bases). The CDR3 runs to 17 residues. The V gene's germline CDR1 is LNHDA and CDR2 SQIVND (reference sequence). The ends were cut back, 6 bases at V and 4 bases at J, with 21 bases in the middle.